Following are 19 T cell receptor beta chains from one sample sequenced in a study of T cells after yellow fever vaccination. A single record per CDR3 protein comes from TCRdb applying MiXCR to the 5' RACE reads. This table holds just under 600,000 distinct CDR3 sequences, about 13% found once. The specimen was PBMCs, collected on the day of the yellow fever booster vaccination. The receptors shown here come from a man aged 25-45 years who received the YFV17D yellow fever vaccine.

To note about this clonotype: The junction shows a germline mismatch at one end, possibly a read error. The chain has TRBV20-1 and TRBJ2-1; 11 positions match TRBD2. Germline values: CDR1 DFQATT, CDR2 SNEGSKA (reference sequence). CDR3 length: 15 amino acids. CDR3 residues: CSVRLAGSESNEQFF. For the CDR3, the DNA is TGCAGTGTTAGACTAGCGGGATCCGAAAGTAATGAGCAGTTCTTC.

This clonotype has more than one count but fewer than ten. The chain combines TRBV3-1 with TRBJ1-1; no definite D call. CDR3 length: 15 residues. V lost 4 bases to trimming and J lost 1 base, with 13 bases between them. CDR1 is LGHDT, CDR2 YNNKEL, per germline (reference sequence). This CDR3 is CASSPHGLGNTEAFF. The CDR3 DNA reads TGTGCCAGCAGCCCCCACGGGTTAGGGAACACTGAAGCTTTCTTT.

The chain links TRBV10-3 to TRBJ2-7, with 13 positions matching TRBD2. The junction had 13 bases not matched to a gene; V was cut back by 5 bases and J by 6 bases. CDR3 length: 17 amino acids. Germline V gene sequence: CDR1 ENHRY, CDR2 SYGVKD. The CDR3 DNA is TGTGCCATCAGTTCCTCTACGACTAGCGGGAGGCTAAGCGAGCAGTACTTC. Translating gives CAISSSTTSGRLSEQYF.

The chain combines TRBV7-2 with TRBJ2-5; 9 bases line up with TRBD2. The J segment lost 4 bases and the V segment lost 1 base, leaving 10 bases of the junction unmatched. The CDR3 spans 17 residues. Looked up from germline, CDR1 is SGHTA and CDR2 is FQGNSA. CDR3 nucleotides: TGTGCCAGCAGCTTAGGTCGGTTAGCGGGAGTTGGAGAGACCCAGTACTTC. Translated, it gives CASSLGRLAGVGETQYF.

The chain is built from TRBV10-3 and TRBJ2-3; 12 nucleotides align to TRBD2. Germline CDR1 is ENHRY and CDR2 is SYGVKD. The ends lost 6 bases at V and 1 base at J; junction bases unmatched: 5. This CDR3 has 16 amino acids. CDR3 in DNA: TGTGCCATCAGCAGGACTAGCGGGATGGGCACAGATACGCAGTATTTT. Its translation: CAISRTSGMGTDTQYF.

V and J are TRBV27 and TRBJ2-3; D may correspond to TRBD1 or TRBD2 (5 bases each). This CDR3 is 16 amino acids long. The V gene's germline CDR1 is MNHEY and CDR2 SMNVEV (reference sequence). The V and J ends lost 11 bases and 6 bases respectively, with 27 bases between them. The CDR3 loop is CASKGRESGNMDTQYF. CDR3 sequence (DNA): TGTGCCTCCAAGGGACGAGAGTCGGGTAATATGGATACGCAGTATTTT.

This clonotype was counted ten times or more. The chain recombines TRBV12-3 or TRBV12-4 with TRBJ1-5, with TRBD1 matching 9 bases. The CDR3 contains 13 residues. Trimming removed 6 bases from V and 6 bases from J; junction bases left unmatched: 3. The CDR3 DNA reads TGTGCCAGCAGGGGACAGGGTCGTCAGCCCCAGCATTTT. It specifies CASRGQGRQPQHF.

This clonotype was found many times. The V and J genes are TRBV12-3 or TRBV12-4 and TRBJ2-1, with D uncertain. V lost 4 bases and J lost 1, with 14 bases in between. This CDR3 comprises 16 residues. CDR3 coding DNA: TGTGCCAGCAGTTCTCTTGTGAGCCTATCCTACAATGAGCAGTTCTTC. It encodes CASSSLVSLSYNEQFF.

CDR3 coding DNA: TGCGCCAGCAGCCAAGAATTAGTCAACACTGAAGCTTTCTTT. Its protein product is CASSQELVNTEAFF. V and J are TRBV4-1 and TRBJ1-1, with D hard to call. V was shortened by 0 bases and J by 2 bases, with 7 bases between the two germline ends. Germline CDR1 is MGHRA and CDR2 is YSYEKL. The CDR3 loop spans 14 amino acids.

The J gene is TRBJ2-5, the V gene TRBV12-3 or TRBV12-4; TRBD2 might be the D (7 bases). V lost 3 bases and J 3 bases, leaving 29 bases between the germline ends. There are 20 residues in the CDR3. The CDR3 sequence: CASSLRGGAVKLASKETQYF. CDR3 DNA: TGTGCCAGCAGTTTGAGGGGGGGCGCCGTTAAACTAGCGAGTAAAGAGACCCAGTACTTC.

This clonotype was observed a handful of times. The chain is built from TRBV20-1 and TRBJ1-4; D is perhaps TRBD1 (6 bases). CDR1 and CDR2 from the germline V gene are DFQATT and SNEGSKA (reference sequence). Trimming took 2 bases from V and 5 from J, leaving 18 bases between them. The CDR3 extends over 16 amino acids. The CDR3, as DNA: TGCAGTGCTAGATCTACACAGGGAGAGGAGAATGAAAAACTGTTTTTT. This gives the protein CSARSTQGEENEKLFF.

This clonotype was seen a few times. V is TRBV15 and J is TRBJ2-4; possible D gene TRBD1, 5 bases. V lost 0 bases and J lost 5, with 8 bases in between. The CDR3 length is 14 residues. Germline V gene lookup returns CDR1 LNHNV and CDR2 YYDKDF (reference sequence). CDR3 in DNA: TGTGCCACCAGCAGAGACAGGGCGGAAAACATTCAGTACTTC. This codes for CATSRDRAENIQYF.

This clonotype was recorded at least ten times. The V and J genes are TRBV5-1 and TRBJ2-5; 9 positions agree with TRBD2. The CDR3 has 13 residues. J gave up 1 base and V 8 bases, and 3 bases lay outside the gene matches. CDR1 is SGHRS and CDR2 is YFSETQ in the germline V gene. CDR3 region: CASTTSGQETQYF. CDR3 DNA sequence: TGCGCCAGTACGACTAGCGGCCAAGAGACCCAGTACTTC. Based on the CDR3 plus reference TRBV5-1 and TRBJ2-5, the full variable domain is KAGVTQTPRYLIKTRGQQVTLSCSPISGHRSVSWYQQTPGQGLQFLFEYFSETQRNKGNFPGRFSGRQFSNSRSEMNVSTLELGDSALYLCASTTSGQETQYFGPGTRLLVL.

The chain recombines TRBV19 with TRBJ2-7; weak D call: TRBD2 (6 bases). Per the germline V gene, CDR1 is LNHDA and CDR2 is SQIVND (reference sequence). With 3 bases removed from V and 3 bases from J, the gap between germline ends came to 9 bases. This CDR3 region has 13 residues. The CDR3 DNA sequence: TGTGCCAGTAGTATCGGGGGAGGCTACGAGCAGTACTTC. As protein: CASSIGGGYEQYF.

This clonotype was recorded a few times. The genes are TRBV20-1 and TRBJ2-2; TRBD2 aligns across 8 bases. This CDR3 region has 15 residues. CDR1 is DFQATT and CDR2 is SNEGSKA in the germline V gene (reference sequence). V lost 0 bases and J lost 7; bases outside the gene matches: 7. The CDR3 here is CSARDTSGTDGELFF. CDR3 nucleotides: TGCAGTGCTAGAGATACTAGCGGTACCGACGGGGAGCTGTTTTTT.

Only one count was recorded for this clonotype. This sequence joins TRBV6-5 and TRBJ1-6; D might be TRBD1 (5 bases). CDR1 is MNHEY and CDR2 is SVGAGI in the germline V gene. The CDR3 spans 12 residues. V lost 7 bases and J lost 13, with 14 bases in between. CDR3 DNA: TGTGCCAGCACCGACATCGGGGCCCCCCTCCACTTT. Translation: CASTDIGAPLHF.

V and J are TRBV29-1 and TRBJ1-1; a weak D match, TRBD1 (5 bases). This CDR3 is built from 11 residues. V was shortened by 7 bases and J by 3 bases, with 9 bases between the two germline ends. Looked up from germline, CDR1 is SQVTM and CDR2 is ANQGSEA. The CDR3, as DNA: TGCAGCGGGAAGGGGTACACTGAAGCTTTCTTT. Amino acid sequence: CSGKGYTEAFF.

This clonotype was seen a handful of times. The V and J genes are TRBV12-5 and TRBJ2-1; TRBD2 agrees at 7 bases. The V gene's germline CDR1 is LGHNT and CDR2 FRNRAP. The CDR3 runs 15 residues. Germline trimming cut 3 bases from V and 7 bases from J; bases unmatched to any gene: 9. The CDR3 nucleotides are TGTGCTAGTGGTTTCAGCGGGAAGGTGGGGAATGAGCAGTTCTTC. Translated: CASGFSGKVGNEQFF.

This clonotype was counted between two and nine times. The chain carries TRBV5-6 and TRBJ2-1; 9 bases align to TRBD1. This CDR3 spans 15 amino acids. The trim removed 6 bases at V and 6 bases at J, leaving 10 bases unmatched. Germline values: CDR1 SGHDT, CDR2 YYEEEE. CDR3 residues: CASNPWTGEVNEQFF. CDR3 DNA: TGTGCCAGCAACCCATGGACAGGGGAGGTCAATGAGCAGTTCTTC.